These T cell receptor beta chains were read from a single sample in a study of brain T cells in children with intractable seizures. Sequenced by immunoSEQ multiplex PCR; TCRdb stores in-frame clones only, minus some. The repertoire holds 340,000 or so clones, over 90% seen once, with 5% to 7% in the top ten. Source: peripheral blood, taken roughly 5 months after surgery. The receptor set was obtained from a boy in the first two years of life with tuberous sclerosis and intractable seizures. The CDR3 runs from the conserved cysteine through the conserved F or W. Each record gives: CDR3 DNA, CDR3 protein, V gene, clone size, D gene, J gene. A D gene is named only where the DNA matches it firmly. The size field is filled for only some rows; it gives once, few, many or a size class.

cdr3_nt: TGTGCCAGCAGCCAAGACTCTAGCGGGGGGGCCCAGGAGACCCAGTACTTC
cdr3_aa: CASSQDSSGGAQETQYF
v_call: TRBV4-2
clone_size: -
d_call: TRBD2
j_call: TRBJ2-5

cdr3_nt: TGTGCCAGCAGTTACGTCGCGGGAGCGGGTAATGAGCAGTTCTTC
cdr3_aa: CASSYVAGAGNEQFF
v_call: TRBV6-5
clone_size: -
d_call: TRBD2
j_call: TRBJ2-1

cdr3_nt: TGTGCCTGGGGACCGACAGACCTACGATTGCAGTACTTC
cdr3_aa: CAWGPTDLRLQYF
v_call: TRBV30
clone_size: -
d_call: -
j_call: TRBJ2-7

cdr3_nt: TGTGCCAGCAGTTACCGTGTCAGAACAGATACGCAGTATTTT
cdr3_aa: CASSYRVRTDTQYF
v_call: TRBV6-6
clone_size: -
d_call: -
j_call: TRBJ2-3

cdr3_nt: TGTGCCAGCAGCTTAGTTGGCCTAGCGGGAGGGCTGGTCCACGAGCAGTACTTC
cdr3_aa: CASSLVGLAGGLVHEQYF
v_call: TRBV7-9
clone_size: -
d_call: TRBD2
j_call: TRBJ2-7

cdr3_nt: TGTGCCAGCAGCCCTAAGCGGGAGGGCCTATCCTACGAGCAGTACTTC
cdr3_aa: CASSPKREGLSYEQYF
v_call: TRBV7-8
clone_size: -
d_call: TRBD2
j_call: TRBJ2-7

cdr3_nt: TGTGCCAGCAGTGAAGTCGCGCGTCGGAATACGCAGTATTTT
cdr3_aa: CASSEVARRNTQYF
v_call: TRBV6-4
clone_size: -
d_call: -
j_call: TRBJ2-3

cdr3_nt: TGTGCCAGCAGTTACGACGGACAGGGGACGGGTGGCTACACCTTC
cdr3_aa: CASSYDGQGTGGYTF
v_call: TRBV6-7
clone_size: -
d_call: TRBD1
j_call: TRBJ1-2

cdr3_nt: TGTGCCAGCAGCTTATACGGTAGGCCCGATAACACTGAAGCTTTCTTT
cdr3_aa: CASSLYGRPDNTEAFF
v_call: TRBV7-8
clone_size: -
d_call: -
j_call: TRBJ1-1

cdr3_nt: TGTGCCAGCAGTTACCGGGGACAGAGCTCTGGAAACACCATATATTTT
cdr3_aa: CASSYRGQSSGNTIYF
v_call: TRBV7-2
clone_size: -
d_call: TRBD1
j_call: TRBJ1-3

cdr3_nt: TGCGCCAGCAGCTTTCGGGCAGAAGATTATGGCTACACCTTC
cdr3_aa: CASSFRAEDYGYTF
v_call: TRBV5-1
clone_size: once
d_call: -
j_call: TRBJ1-2

cdr3_nt: TGTGCCAGTAACGACTACGCCAATGAGCAGTTCTTC
cdr3_aa: CASNDYANEQFF
v_call: TRBV19
clone_size: many
d_call: -
j_call: TRBJ2-1

cdr3_nt: TGTGCCAGCAGCCAAGGACCGCTGAACACTGAAGCTTTCTTT
cdr3_aa: CASSQGPLNTEAFF
v_call: TRBV3-1/TRBV3-2
clone_size: -
d_call: -
j_call: TRBJ1-1

cdr3_nt: TGTGCCAGCAGCCCCTCGGGACAGTTCTCTGGAAACACCATATATTTT
cdr3_aa: CASSPSGQFSGNTIYF
v_call: TRBV3-1/TRBV3-2
clone_size: -
d_call: TRBD1
j_call: TRBJ1-3

cdr3_nt: TGTGCCAGCAGCTTATTAGCAGGGACAGTCTCTGGAAACACCATATATTTT
cdr3_aa: CASSLLAGTVSGNTIYF
v_call: TRBV7-2
clone_size: -
d_call: TRBD1
j_call: TRBJ1-3

cdr3_nt: TGTGCCAGCAGTAACCGACCCGGGGGGGAGACCCAGTACTTC
cdr3_aa: CASSNRPGGETQYF
v_call: TRBV27
clone_size: -
d_call: TRBD2
j_call: TRBJ2-5

cdr3_nt: TGTGCCAGCAGCCCACGGACAGTAAACTATAATTCACCCCTCCACTTT
cdr3_aa: CASSPRTVNYNSPLHF
v_call: TRBV2
clone_size: once
d_call: -
j_call: TRBJ1-6

cdr3_nt: TGTGCCAGCAGCCAACCGCAAGAGACCCAGTACTTC
cdr3_aa: CASSQPQETQYF
v_call: TRBV4-2
clone_size: once
d_call: -
j_call: TRBJ2-5

cdr3_nt: TGCAGCGTTGAGACAGGAGCACCTGAAGCTTTCTTT
cdr3_aa: CSVETGAPEAFF
v_call: TRBV29-1
clone_size: -
d_call: -
j_call: TRBJ1-1

cdr3_nt: TGTGCCAGTAGTATGGTAAAGGGAGGCTATGGCTACACCTTC
cdr3_aa: CASSMVKGGYGYTF
v_call: TRBV19
clone_size: -
d_call: -
j_call: TRBJ1-2

cdr3_nt: TGTGCCAGCTCCTTTACCCGACAGGATAGCAATCAGCCCCAGCATTTT
cdr3_aa: CASSFTRQDSNQPQHF
v_call: TRBV18
clone_size: -
d_call: -
j_call: TRBJ1-5

cdr3_nt: TGTGCCAGCAGCCAAGACAGGGACCAAGGCTATGGCTACACCTTC
cdr3_aa: CASSQDRDQGYGYTF
v_call: TRBV3-1/TRBV3-2
clone_size: -
d_call: -
j_call: TRBJ1-2

cdr3_nt: TGTGCCAGCAGCGGGGACAGGGGTTCCTACGAGCAGTACTTC
cdr3_aa: CASSGDRGSYEQYF
v_call: TRBV7-9
clone_size: -
d_call: TRBD1
j_call: TRBJ2-7

cdr3_nt: TGTGCCAGCAGGGGGGACAGTCGGAACACTGAAGCTTTCTTT
cdr3_aa: CASRGDSRNTEAFF
v_call: TRBV7-9
clone_size: -
d_call: TRBD1
j_call: TRBJ1-1

cdr3_nt: TGTGCCAGCAGCTGGACAGGGATTGGCGAGCAGTACTTC
cdr3_aa: CASSWTGIGEQYF
v_call: TRBV7-9
clone_size: -
d_call: TRBD1
j_call: TRBJ2-7

cdr3_nt: TGTGCCAGCAGCTCCGATCCGAACACTGAAGCTTTCTTT
cdr3_aa: CASSSDPNTEAFF
v_call: TRBV7-9
clone_size: -
d_call: -
j_call: TRBJ1-1

cdr3_nt: TGTGCCACCAGCAGAGACTTGGGGACAGGGGTAAAGCAGTACTTC
cdr3_aa: CATSRDLGTGVKQYF
v_call: TRBV15
clone_size: -
d_call: TRBD1
j_call: TRBJ2-7

cdr3_nt: TGTGCCAGCAGCCAGACCGTGGGCGGGGGGAACGATGAGCAGTTCTTC
cdr3_aa: CASSQTVGGGNDEQFF
v_call: TRBV4-2
clone_size: -
d_call: TRBD2
j_call: TRBJ2-1

cdr3_nt: TGTGCCAGCAGCCGCACCCAGGGGTCGAACACCGGGGAGCTGTTTTTT
cdr3_aa: CASSRTQGSNTGELFF
v_call: TRBV3-1/TRBV3-2
clone_size: once
d_call: -
j_call: TRBJ2-2

cdr3_nt: TGTGCCAGCAGTGACGAGAGGCAGGCTTGGGGGAACACTGAAGCTTTCTTT
cdr3_aa: CASSDERQAWGNTEAFF
v_call: TRBV2
clone_size: once
d_call: -
j_call: TRBJ1-1

cdr3_nt: TGTGCCAGCAGCTCAAGGGAAGAGACCCAGTACTTC
cdr3_aa: CASSSREETQYF
v_call: TRBV6-5
clone_size: -
d_call: -
j_call: TRBJ2-5

cdr3_nt: TGTGCCAGTAGTATAGTGAGGGAAGTTGGCCAGCCCCAGCATTTT
cdr3_aa: CASSIVREVGQPQHF
v_call: TRBV19
clone_size: -
d_call: -
j_call: TRBJ1-5

cdr3_nt: TGCGCCAGCAGCTTGGACCACAGGACTGGAAACACCATATATTTT
cdr3_aa: CASSLDHRTGNTIYF
v_call: TRBV5-1
clone_size: -
d_call: -
j_call: TRBJ1-3

cdr3_nt: TGTGCCAGCTCAAACGACAGGAGCTCTGGAAACACCATATATTTT
cdr3_aa: CASSNDRSSGNTIYF
v_call: TRBV18
clone_size: -
d_call: -
j_call: TRBJ1-3

cdr3_nt: TGTGCCTGGATACCGGACCCTAAAGGAGGCTATGGCTACACCTTC
cdr3_aa: CAWIPDPKGGYGYTF
v_call: TRBV30
clone_size: -
d_call: -
j_call: TRBJ1-2

cdr3_nt: TGTGCCAGCAGCGTTCCAGGGGCTGGGACAGCAACCTACGAGCAGTACTTC
cdr3_aa: CASSVPGAGTATYEQYF
v_call: TRBV5-6
clone_size: -
d_call: TRBD1
j_call: TRBJ2-7

cdr3_nt: TGTGCCAGCAGCCAAGCGGTGTCTAGTTGGGTCCAAGAGACCCAGTACTTC
cdr3_aa: CASSQAVSSWVQETQYF
v_call: TRBV3-1/TRBV3-2
clone_size: -
d_call: -
j_call: TRBJ2-5

cdr3_nt: TGTGCCAGCAGCCCCGGAGTGGGGGCCTCCCCCTACGAGCAGTACTTC
cdr3_aa: CASSPGVGASPYEQYF
v_call: TRBV5-4
clone_size: -
d_call: -
j_call: TRBJ2-7

cdr3_nt: TGCGCCAGCAGCTTGTTCGGACAGGGCGATCCCGGGGAGCTGTTTTTT
cdr3_aa: CASSLFGQGDPGELFF
v_call: TRBV5-1
clone_size: -
d_call: TRBD1
j_call: TRBJ2-2

cdr3_nt: TGTGCCTGGGAGCGGGGGCCAGGGGGGCAGTTCTTC
cdr3_aa: CAWERGPGGQFF
v_call: TRBV30
clone_size: -
d_call: -
j_call: TRBJ2-1

cdr3_nt: TGTGCCAGTACCGAGGACAGGAATGGGCGTGGCTACACCTTC
cdr3_aa: CASTEDRNGRGYTF
v_call: TRBV19
clone_size: -
d_call: TRBD1
j_call: TRBJ1-2

cdr3_nt: TGTGCCAGTAGTCACGCCACCTCCTCCTACGAGCAGTACTTC
cdr3_aa: CASSHATSSYEQYF
v_call: TRBV19
clone_size: once
d_call: -
j_call: TRBJ2-7

cdr3_nt: TGTGCCAGCAGCTTATGGGGGAGTAGCGAAGATACGCAGTATTTT
cdr3_aa: CASSLWGSSEDTQYF
v_call: TRBV7-9
clone_size: -
d_call: -
j_call: TRBJ2-3

cdr3_nt: TGTGCCTGGAGTTCGGGGGGATCCTACGAGCAGTACTTC
cdr3_aa: CAWSSGGSYEQYF
v_call: TRBV30
clone_size: -
d_call: TRBD2
j_call: TRBJ2-7

cdr3_nt: TGTGCCAGCAGTTATGAGCGGGGAGGAACCTACGAGCAGTACTTC
cdr3_aa: CASSYERGGTYEQYF
v_call: TRBV6-5
clone_size: -
d_call: TRBD2
j_call: TRBJ2-7

cdr3_nt: -
cdr3_aa: CASRQNGMATPSGTF
v_call: TRBV6-6
clone_size: -
d_call: -
j_call: TRBJ1-2

cdr3_nt: TGTGCCAGCAGCTTCGGGACAGGGGCTCCCTATGGCTACACCTTC
cdr3_aa: CASSFGTGAPYGYTF
v_call: TRBV5-4
clone_size: -
d_call: TRBD1
j_call: TRBJ1-2

cdr3_nt: TGTGCCAGTAACGGACAGGGCTCCTCCTACGAGCAGTACTTC
cdr3_aa: CASNGQGSSYEQYF
v_call: TRBV19
clone_size: -
d_call: TRBD1
j_call: TRBJ2-7

cdr3_nt: TGTGCCAGCGGCTTCCTGAATGAAAAACTGTTTTTT
cdr3_aa: CASGFLNEKLFF
v_call: TRBV27
clone_size: -
d_call: -
j_call: TRBJ1-4

cdr3_nt: TGTGCCAGCAGCGAGGGGCCGGGACACTGGGACACTGAAGCTTTCTTT
cdr3_aa: CASSEGPGHWDTEAFF
v_call: TRBV5-4
clone_size: -
d_call: -
j_call: TRBJ1-1